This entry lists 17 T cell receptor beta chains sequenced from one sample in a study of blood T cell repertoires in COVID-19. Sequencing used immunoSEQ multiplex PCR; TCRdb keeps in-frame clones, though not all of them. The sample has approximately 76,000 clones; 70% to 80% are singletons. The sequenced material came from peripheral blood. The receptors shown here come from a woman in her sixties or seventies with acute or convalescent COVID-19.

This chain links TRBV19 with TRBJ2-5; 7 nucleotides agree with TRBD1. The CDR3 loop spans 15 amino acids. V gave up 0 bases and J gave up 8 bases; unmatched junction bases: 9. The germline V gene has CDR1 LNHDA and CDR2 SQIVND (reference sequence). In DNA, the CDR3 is TGTGCCAGTAGTATAGAAGGGGGCAGAAGTTCCACCCAGTACTTC. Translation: CASSIEGGRSSTQYF.

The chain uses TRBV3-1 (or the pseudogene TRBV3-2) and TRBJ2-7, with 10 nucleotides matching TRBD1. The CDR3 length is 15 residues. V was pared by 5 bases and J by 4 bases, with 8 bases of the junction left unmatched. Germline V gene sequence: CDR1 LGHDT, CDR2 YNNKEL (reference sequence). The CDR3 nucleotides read TGTGCCAGCAGCGGTATCCGACAGGGGGCATACGAGCAGTACTTC. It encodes CASSGIRQGAYEQYF.

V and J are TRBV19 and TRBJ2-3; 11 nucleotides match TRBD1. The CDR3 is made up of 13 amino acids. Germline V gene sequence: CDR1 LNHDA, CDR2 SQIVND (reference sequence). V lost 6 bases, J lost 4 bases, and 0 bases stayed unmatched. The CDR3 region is CASRGQGADTQYF. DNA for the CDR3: TGTGCCAGTAGGGGACAGGGGGCAGATACGCAGTATTTT.

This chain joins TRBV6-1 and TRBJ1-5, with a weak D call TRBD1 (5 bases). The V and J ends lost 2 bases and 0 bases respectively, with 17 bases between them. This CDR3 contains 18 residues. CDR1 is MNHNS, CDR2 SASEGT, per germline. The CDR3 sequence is CASSEWYGGGNSNQPQHF. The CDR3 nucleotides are TGTGCCAGCAGTGAATGGTATGGGGGAGGCAATAGCAATCAGCCCCAGCATTTT.

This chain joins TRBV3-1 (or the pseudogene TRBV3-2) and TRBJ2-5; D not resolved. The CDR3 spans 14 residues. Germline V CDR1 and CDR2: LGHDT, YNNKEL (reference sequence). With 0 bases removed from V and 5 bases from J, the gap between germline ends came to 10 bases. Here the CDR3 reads CASSQERAWETQYF. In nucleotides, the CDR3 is TGTGCCAGCAGCCAAGAGCGAGCGTGGGAGACCCAGTACTTC.

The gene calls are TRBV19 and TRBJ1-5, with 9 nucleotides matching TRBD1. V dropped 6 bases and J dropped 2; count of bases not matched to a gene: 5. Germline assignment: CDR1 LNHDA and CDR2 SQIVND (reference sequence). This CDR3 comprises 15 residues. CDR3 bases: TGTGCCAGTAGGAAACAGGGGGCCGGCAATCAGCCCCAGCATTTT. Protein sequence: CASRKQGAGNQPQHF.

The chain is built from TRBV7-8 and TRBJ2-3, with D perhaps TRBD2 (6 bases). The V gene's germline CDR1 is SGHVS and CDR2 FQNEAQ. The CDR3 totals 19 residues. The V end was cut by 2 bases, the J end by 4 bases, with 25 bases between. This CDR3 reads CASSLRGGSPGWVPDTQYF. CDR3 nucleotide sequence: TGTGCCAGCAGCTTACGTGGGGGGAGTCCTGGATGGGTTCCAGATACGCAGTATTTT. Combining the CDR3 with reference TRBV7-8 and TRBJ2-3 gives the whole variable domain GAGVSQSPRYKVAKRGQDVALRCDPISGHVSLFWYQQALGQGPEFLTYFQNEAQLDKSGLPSDRFFAERPEGSVSTLKIQRTQQEDSAVYLCASSLRGGSPGWVPDTQYFGPGTRLTVL.

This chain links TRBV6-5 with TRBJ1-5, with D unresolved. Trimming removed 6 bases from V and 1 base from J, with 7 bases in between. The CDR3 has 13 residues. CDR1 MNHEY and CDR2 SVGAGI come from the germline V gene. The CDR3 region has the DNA TGTGCCAGCAGCCCCCTCAGCAATCAGCCCCAGCATTTT. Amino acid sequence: CASSPLSNQPQHF.

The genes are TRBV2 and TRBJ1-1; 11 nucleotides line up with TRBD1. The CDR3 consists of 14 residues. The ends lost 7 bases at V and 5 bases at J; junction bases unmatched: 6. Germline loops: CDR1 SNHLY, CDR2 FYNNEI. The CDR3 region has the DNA TGTGCCAGCACCCGGAGGGACAGGGGGACTGAAGCTTTCTTT. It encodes CASTRRDRGTEAFF.

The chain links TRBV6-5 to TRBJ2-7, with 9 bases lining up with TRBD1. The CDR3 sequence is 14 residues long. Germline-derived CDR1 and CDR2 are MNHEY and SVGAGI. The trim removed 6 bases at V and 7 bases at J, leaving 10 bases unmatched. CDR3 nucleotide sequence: TGTGCCAGCAGAAGGGACAGGGTCATCGAAGAGCAGTACTTC. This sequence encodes CASRRDRVIEEQYF.

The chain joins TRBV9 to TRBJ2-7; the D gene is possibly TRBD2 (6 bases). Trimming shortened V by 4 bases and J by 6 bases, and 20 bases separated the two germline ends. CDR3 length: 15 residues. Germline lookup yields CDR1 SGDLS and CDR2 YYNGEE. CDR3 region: CASSRGLEEVGEQYF. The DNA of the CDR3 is TGTGCCAGCAGCAGGGGACTCGAAGAAGTCGGCGAGCAGTACTTC.

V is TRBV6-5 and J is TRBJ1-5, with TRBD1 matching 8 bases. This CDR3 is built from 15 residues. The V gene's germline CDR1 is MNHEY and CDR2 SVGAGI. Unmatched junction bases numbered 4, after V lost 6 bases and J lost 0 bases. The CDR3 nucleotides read TGTGCCAGCAGGCCGACAGGGGATAGCAATCAGCCCCAGCATTTT. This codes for CASRPTGDSNQPQHF.

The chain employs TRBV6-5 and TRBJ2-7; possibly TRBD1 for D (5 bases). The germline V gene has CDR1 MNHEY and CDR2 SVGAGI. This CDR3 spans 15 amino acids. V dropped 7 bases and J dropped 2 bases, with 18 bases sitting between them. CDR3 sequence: CASTLDILRTYEQYF. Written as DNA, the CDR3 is TGTGCCAGCACTTTGGACATCCTCAGAACCTACGAGCAGTACTTC.

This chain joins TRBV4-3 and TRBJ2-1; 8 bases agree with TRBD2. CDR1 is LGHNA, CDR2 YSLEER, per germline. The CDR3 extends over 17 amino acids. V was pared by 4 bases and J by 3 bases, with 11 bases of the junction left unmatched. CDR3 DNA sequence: TGCGCCAGCAGCCTCACCTATAGCGGGACTATCTACAATGAGCAGTTCTTC. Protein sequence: CASSLTYSGTIYNEQFF.

The CDR3 region is CASSSQGVQASYGYTF. The CDR3 DNA reads as TGTGCCAGCAGCTCCCAAGGGGTACAAGCGTCCTATGGCTACACCTTC. The V gene is TRBV7-2, the J gene TRBJ1-2; D perhaps matches TRBD1 (5 bases). Per the germline V gene, CDR1 is SGHTA and CDR2 is FQGNSA. Trimming stripped 4 bases from V and 4 bases from J, with 19 bases between. The CDR3 extends over 16 amino acids. The complete variable domain, with remaining parts taken from reference TRBV7-2 and TRBJ1-2, reads GAGVSQSPSNKVTEKGKDVELRCDPISGHTALYWYRQSLGQGLEFLIYFQGNSAPDKSGLPSDRFSAERTGGSVSTLTIQRTQQEDSAVYLCASSSQGVQASYGYTFGSGTRLTVV.

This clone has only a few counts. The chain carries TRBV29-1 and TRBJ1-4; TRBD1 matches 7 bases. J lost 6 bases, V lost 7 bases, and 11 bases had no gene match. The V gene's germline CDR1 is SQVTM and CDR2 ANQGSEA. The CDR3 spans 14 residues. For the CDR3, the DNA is TGCAGCGCCGTCCGGGACAGAGCCGATGAAAAACTGTTTTTT. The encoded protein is CSAVRDRADEKLFF. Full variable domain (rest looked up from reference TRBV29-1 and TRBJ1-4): SAVISQKPSRDICQRGTSLTIQCQVDSQVTMMFWYRQQPGQSLTLIATANQGSEATYESGFVIDKFPISRPNLTFSTLTVSNMSPEDSSIYLCSAVRDRADEKLFFGSGTQLSVL.

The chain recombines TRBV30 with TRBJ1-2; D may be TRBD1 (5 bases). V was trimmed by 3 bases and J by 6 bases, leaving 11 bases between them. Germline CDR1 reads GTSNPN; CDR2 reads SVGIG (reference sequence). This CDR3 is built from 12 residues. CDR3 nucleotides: TGTGCCTGGAGCGCAGACAGTAATGGCTACACCTTC. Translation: CAWSADSNGYTF.